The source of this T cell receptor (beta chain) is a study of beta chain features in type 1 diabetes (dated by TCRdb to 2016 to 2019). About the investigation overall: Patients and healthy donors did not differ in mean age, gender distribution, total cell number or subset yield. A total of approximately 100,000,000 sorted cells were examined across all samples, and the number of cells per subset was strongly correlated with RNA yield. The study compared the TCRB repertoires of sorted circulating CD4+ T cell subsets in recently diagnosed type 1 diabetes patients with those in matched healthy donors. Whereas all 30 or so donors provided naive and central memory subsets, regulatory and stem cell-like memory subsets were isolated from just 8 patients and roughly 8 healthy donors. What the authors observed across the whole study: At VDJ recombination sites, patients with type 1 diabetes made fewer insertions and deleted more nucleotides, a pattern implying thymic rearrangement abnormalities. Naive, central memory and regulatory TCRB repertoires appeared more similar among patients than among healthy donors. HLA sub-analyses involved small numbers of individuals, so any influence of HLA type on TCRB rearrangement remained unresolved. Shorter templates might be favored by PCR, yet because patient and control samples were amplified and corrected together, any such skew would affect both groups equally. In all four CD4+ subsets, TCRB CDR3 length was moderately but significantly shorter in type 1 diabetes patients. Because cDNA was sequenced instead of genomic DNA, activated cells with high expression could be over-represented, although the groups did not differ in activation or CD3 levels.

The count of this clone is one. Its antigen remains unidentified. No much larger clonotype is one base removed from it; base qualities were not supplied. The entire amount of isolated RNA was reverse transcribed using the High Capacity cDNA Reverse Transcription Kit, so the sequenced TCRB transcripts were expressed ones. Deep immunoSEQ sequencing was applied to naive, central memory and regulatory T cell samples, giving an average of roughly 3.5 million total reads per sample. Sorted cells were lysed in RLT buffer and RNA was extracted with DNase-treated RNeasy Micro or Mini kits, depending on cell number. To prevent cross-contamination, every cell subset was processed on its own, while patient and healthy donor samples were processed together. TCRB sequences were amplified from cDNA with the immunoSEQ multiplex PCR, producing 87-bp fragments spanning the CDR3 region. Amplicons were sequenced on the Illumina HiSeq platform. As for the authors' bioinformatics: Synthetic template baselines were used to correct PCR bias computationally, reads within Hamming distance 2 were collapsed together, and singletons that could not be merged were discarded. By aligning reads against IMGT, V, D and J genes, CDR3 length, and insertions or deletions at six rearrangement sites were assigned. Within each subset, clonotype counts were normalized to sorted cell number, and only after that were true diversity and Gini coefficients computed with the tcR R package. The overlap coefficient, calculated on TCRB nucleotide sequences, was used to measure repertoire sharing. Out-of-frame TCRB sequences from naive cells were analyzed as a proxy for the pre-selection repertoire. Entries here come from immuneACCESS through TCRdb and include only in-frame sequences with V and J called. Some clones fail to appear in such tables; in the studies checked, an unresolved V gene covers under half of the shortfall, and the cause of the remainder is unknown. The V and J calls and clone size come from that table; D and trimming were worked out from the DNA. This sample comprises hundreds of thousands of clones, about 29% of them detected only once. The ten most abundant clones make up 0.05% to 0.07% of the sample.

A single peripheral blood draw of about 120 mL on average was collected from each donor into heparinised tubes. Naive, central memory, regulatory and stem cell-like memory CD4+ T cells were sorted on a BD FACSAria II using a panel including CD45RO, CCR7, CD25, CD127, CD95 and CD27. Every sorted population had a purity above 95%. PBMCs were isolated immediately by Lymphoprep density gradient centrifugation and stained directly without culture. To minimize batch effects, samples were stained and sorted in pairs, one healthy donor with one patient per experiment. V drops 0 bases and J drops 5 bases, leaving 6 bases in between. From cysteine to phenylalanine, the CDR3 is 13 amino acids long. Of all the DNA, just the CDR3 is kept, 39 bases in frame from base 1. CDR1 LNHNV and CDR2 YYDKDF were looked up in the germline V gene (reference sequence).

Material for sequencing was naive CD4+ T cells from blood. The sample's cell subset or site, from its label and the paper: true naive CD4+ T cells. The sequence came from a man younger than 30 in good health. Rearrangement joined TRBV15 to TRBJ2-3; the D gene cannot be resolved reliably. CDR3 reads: CATSREGLDTQYF. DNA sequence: TGTGCCACCAGCAGAGAAGGCCTAGATACGCAGTATTTT.